One sample yielded the 21 T cell receptor beta chains listed below, sequenced in a study of somatic mutations in cytotoxic T cells in rheumatoid arthritis. TCRdb's table, derived via immunoSEQ multiplex PCR, lists solely in-frame clones and lacks some. The sample consists of roughly 9,300 clones, about nine tenths of them appearing once. The sample consisted of CD8+ T cells sorted from blood. Every receptor here comes from a young woman with rheumatoid arthritis.

The chain recombines TRBV28 with TRBJ1-4, with 7 bases that match TRBD1. The trim removed 6 bases at V and 4 bases at J, leaving 5 bases unmatched. Germline V lookup: CDR1 MDHEN, CDR2 SYDVKM. This CDR3 comprises 14 residues. CDR3 loop: CASSRDSFNEKLFF. The CDR3 coding sequence is TGTGCCAGCAGCCGGGACAGCTTTAATGAAAAACTGTTTTTT.

The gene calls are TRBV30 and TRBJ1-5; D gene ambiguous. The CDR3 extends over 14 amino acids. Germline loops: CDR1 GTSNPN, CDR2 SVGIG (reference sequence). The V gene lost 1 base and the J gene lost 6 bases, with 13 bases spanning the gap. The DNA for the CDR3 is TGTGCCTGGAGTGACGGGAGAGGATCTCAGCCCCAGCATTTT. Encoded protein: CAWSDGRGSQPQHF.

Details on this clone: Compared with germline, one end of the junction differs, possibly owing to a read error. V is TRBV7-7 and J is TRBJ2-3, with D perhaps matching TRBD2 (5 bases). The CDR3 is 15 amino acids. Germline V CDR1 and CDR2: SSHAT, FNYEAQ (reference sequence). This CDR3 is CASSFGVGEADTQYF. The CDR3 DNA follows: TGTGCTAGCAGCTTCGGGGTGGGAGAGGCAGATACGCAGTATTTT.

This rearrangement joins TRBV6-5 to TRBJ2-7, with TRBD1 matching 9 bases. Germline CDR1 reads MNHEY; CDR2 reads SVGAGI. V lost 6 bases to trimming and J lost 4 bases; unmatched junction nucleotides: 7. The CDR3 is made up of 14 amino acids. The DNA of the CDR3 is TGTGCCAGCAGCGAGACAGGGGGTGAATACGAGCAGTACTTC. It translates to CASSETGGEYEQYF.

The CDR3: CATSRERDRVTEAFF. CDR3 coding DNA: TGTGCCACCAGCAGGGAACGGGACAGGGTTACTGAAGCTTTCTTT. The chain is built from TRBV15 and TRBJ1-1, with 9 nucleotides matching TRBD1. V was pared by 3 bases and J by 5 bases, with 7 bases of the junction left unmatched. Germline CDR1 LNHNV, CDR2 YYDKDF (reference sequence). This CDR3 contains 15 residues. The full variable domain, completed using reference TRBV15 and TRBJ1-1, is DAMVIQNPRYQVTQFGKPVTLSCSQTLNHNVMYWYQQKSSQAPKLLFHYYDKDFNNEADTPDNFQSRRPNTSFCFLDIRSPGLGDTAMYLCATSRERDRVTEAFFGQGTRLTVV.

The chain is built from TRBV27 and TRBJ2-5; D is possibly TRBD2 (6 bases). The tail of the sequence fits TRBJ2-7 better, so the J call may be wrong. The germline V gene has CDR1 MNHEY and CDR2 SMNVEV (reference sequence). The length of the CDR3 is 16 residues. CDR3 coding DNA: TGTGCCAGCAGTTTTGGATCGGGGGAGATCTCCTACGAGCAGTACTTC. Translated: CASSFGSGEISYEQYF.

A single count supports this clone. The chain couples TRBV5-1 to TRBJ2-1; the match to TRBD1 covers 9 bases. The CDR3 has 15 amino acids. From germline, CDR1 is SGHRS and CDR2 YFSETQ. V lost 6 bases and J lost 4; bases outside the gene matches: 8. CDR3 in amino acids: CASTPRTGAYNEQFF. The CDR3 DNA follows: TGCGCCAGCACCCCAAGGACAGGGGCTTACAATGAGCAGTTCTTC.

The chain joins TRBV10-3 to TRBJ1-1; no definite D call. Germline CDR1 reads ENHRY; CDR2 reads SYGVKD. The V gene lost 8 bases and the J gene lost 0 bases, with 10 bases spanning the gap. The CDR3 sequence is 13 residues long. In nucleotides, the CDR3 is TGTGCCATCCGGGAGGCCGTGAACACTGAAGCTTTCTTT. Amino acid sequence: CAIREAVNTEAFF.

This sequence joins TRBV27 and TRBJ2-1; TRBD1 aligns across 7 bases. This CDR3 is built from 14 residues. The germline V gene has CDR1 MNHEY and CDR2 SMNVEV (reference sequence). With 5 bases clipped from V and 4 bases from J, the junction kept 5 bases outside the gene matches. The CDR3 nucleotides read TGTGCCAGCAGTCGGGACAGAGTTTACAATGAGCAGTTCTTC. Protein: CASSRDRVYNEQFF.

V usage is TRBV11-2 and J usage is TRBJ2-7; maybe TRBD1 (6 bases). Trimming cost V 5 bases and J 3 bases, with 11 bases left between them. CDR1 is SGHAT and CDR2 is FQNNGV in the germline V gene. This CDR3 is 13 amino acids long. In nucleotides, the CDR3 is TGTGCCAGCAGCCACGGGACAATCTACGAGCAGTACTTC. This codes for CASSHGTIYEQYF.

The chain carries TRBV29-1 and TRBJ1-2; D remains ambiguous. The germline V gene encodes CDR1 SQVTM and CDR2 ANQGSEA. The CDR3 extends over 16 amino acids. The germline V and J ends were trimmed by 0 bases and 6 bases, with 20 bases remaining between them. The CDR3 region is CSVEDPALTAGNGYTF. CDR3 DNA: TGCAGCGTTGAAGATCCTGCTCTGACGGCGGGTAATGGCTACACCTTC.

The chain links TRBV4-3 to TRBJ2-2, with D unclear. The V gene's germline CDR1 is LGHNA and CDR2 YSLEER. The CDR3 runs 15 residues. V lost 4 bases, J lost 8 bases, and 17 bases lay in between. CDR3 protein: CASSPRSAPGGELFF. In nucleotides, the CDR3 is TGCGCCAGCAGCCCTAGAAGTGCCCCCGGGGGGGAGCTGTTTTTT.

The V gene is TRBV7-2, the J gene TRBJ1-3, with 7 positions matching TRBD1. CDR1 is SGHTA, CDR2 FQGNSA, per germline. CDR3 size: 17 residues. After removal of 3 bases from V and 0 bases from J, the junction contained 8 bases not matched to a gene. In DNA form, the CDR3 reads TGTGCCAGCAGCTTTCCACACAGGGGCGCCTCTGGAAACACCATATATTTT. It translates to CASSFPHRGASGNTIYF.

The CDR3: CASSPGTGGLWPHEQYF. CDR3 DNA sequence: TGTGCCAGCAGCCCCGGGACAGGGGGCCTTTGGCCCCACGAGCAGTACTTC. The genes are TRBV5-6 and TRBJ2-7, with TRBD1 matching over 12 bases. V dropped 4 bases and J dropped 5; count of bases not matched to a gene: 13. The germline V gene has CDR1 SGHDT and CDR2 YYEEEE. The CDR3 spans 17 residues.

The genes are TRBV4-3 and TRBJ2-3; 9 positions agree with TRBD2. The CDR3 totals 16 residues. J gave up 2 bases and V 4 bases, and 7 bases lay outside the gene matches. CDR1 is LGHNA and CDR2 is YSLEER in the germline V gene. The CDR3, as DNA: TGCGCCAGCAGCCGAGTGACTAGCGGTGACACAGATACGCAGTATTTT. It is translated as CASSRVTSGDTDTQYF.

The V gene is TRBV9, the J gene TRBJ1-1; 9 nucleotides match TRBD1. The CDR3 consists of 14 residues. V shed 1 base, J shed 5 bases, and the junction held 3 bases outside the gene matches. Germline values: CDR1 SGDLS, CDR2 YYNGEE. CDR3 residues: CASSVTGTGTEAFF. The CDR3 coding sequence is TGTGCCAGCAGCGTAACGGGGACAGGGACTGAAGCTTTCTTT.

The DNA of the CDR3 is TGTGCCAGCAGCCGCCGACAGGGCCAAGAGACCCAGTACTTC. Translating gives CASSRRQGQETQYF. The V call is TRBV5-4, the J call TRBJ2-5, with 7 positions matching TRBD1. Trimming took 4 bases from V and 1 from J; bases not matched to a gene: 4. CDR3 length equals 14 residues. Germline values: CDR1 SGHNT, CDR2 YYREEE (reference sequence). Looking up the rest from reference TRBV5-4 and TRBJ2-5 gives the full variable domain: ETGVTQSPTHLIKTRGQQVTLRCSSQSGHNTVSWYQQALGQGPQFIFQYYREEENGRGNFPPRFSGLQFPNYSSELNVNALELDDSALYLCASSRRQGQETQYFGPGTRLLVL.

The chain carries TRBV10-2 and TRBJ2-3; D remains unclear. Germline V gene data show CDR1 as WSHSY and CDR2 as SAAADI. The CDR3 is 14 amino acids. The V gene lost 1 base and the J gene lost 1 base, with 6 bases spanning the gap. The CDR3 nucleotides read TGCGCCAGCAGTGAGTTTCGGGGCACAGATACGCAGTATTTT. The encoded protein is CASSEFRGTDTQYF.

This clone was recorded only once. The CDR3 protein is CASSVEWAGVTEAFF. The CDR3 bases are TGTGCCAGCAGCGTAGAATGGGCGGGGGTCACTGAAGCTTTCTTT. The gene calls are TRBV9 and TRBJ1-1; tentative D call: TRBD1 (5 bases). V dropped 0 bases and J dropped 4 bases, with 13 bases sitting between them. This CDR3 region has 15 residues. Germline CDR1 is SGDLS and CDR2 is YYNGEE.

The V and J genes are TRBV10-1 and TRBJ2-1; 11 nucleotides agree with TRBD2. The CDR3 runs 15 residues. V dropped 2 bases and J dropped 5; count of bases not matched to a gene: 2. The V gene's germline CDR1 is WNHNN and CDR2 SYGVQD (reference sequence). CDR3 amino acids: CASSETGLADNEQFF. In DNA form, the CDR3 reads TGCGCCAGCAGTGAGACGGGACTAGCGGACAATGAGCAGTTCTTC.

The gene calls are TRBV7-9 and TRBJ1-1; TRBD1 matches 8 bases. J gave up 1 base and V 1 base, and 11 bases lay outside the gene matches. In germline, CDR1 is SEHNR, CDR2 FQNEAQ (reference sequence). CDR3 length: 18 amino acids. CDR3 in amino acids: CASSLVSGAGQANTEAFF. The CDR3, as DNA: TGTGCCAGCAGCTTAGTAAGCGGGGCGGGACAGGCGAACACTGAAGCTTTCTTT.